Listed here are 6 T cell receptor beta chains from one sample, sequenced in a study of T cell responses to AZD1222 COVID-19 vaccine. Some clones are missing from TCRdb's copy, which holds only in-frame ones; the method was immunoSEQ multiplex PCR. The repertoire holds 120,000 to 150,000 clones, with around 90% as singletons. The source was peripheral blood, collected 28 days after the second AZD1222 dose. The receptors stem from an adult who received the AZD1222 COVID-19 vaccine.

The V and J genes are TRBV6-5 and TRBJ1-3; D possibly corresponds to TRBD1 (6 bases). V lost 6 bases to trimming and J lost 1 base, with 10 bases between them. Germline V lookup: CDR1 MNHEY, CDR2 SVGAGI. The CDR3 is 14 amino acids. The CDR3 DNA reads as TGTGCCAGCAGCCAAGGGGGTTCTGGAAACACCATATATTTT. This encodes CASSQGGSGNTIYF.

The gene calls are TRBV6-5 and TRBJ2-1; D could derive from TRBD1 or TRBD2 (5 bases each). The CDR3 spans 15 residues. Germline V gene sequence: CDR1 MNHEY, CDR2 SVGAGI. The V and J ends lost 5 bases and 10 bases respectively, with 21 bases between them. The chain's CDR3 is CASSRPGTRAGEQFF. The CDR3 region has the DNA TGTGCCAGCAGTAGACCCGGGACCCGGGCCGGGGAGCAGTTCTTC.

The chain uses TRBV28 and TRBJ1-1; D may be TRBD1 (5 bases). CDR1 is MDHEN, CDR2 SYDVKM, per germline. The V and J ends lost 6 bases and 8 bases respectively, with 13 bases between them. There are 12 residues in the CDR3. This CDR3 reads CASSRGMREAFF. CDR3 DNA: TGTGCCAGCAGCCGGGGGATGAGGGAAGCTTTCTTT.

In its sample, this clone was seen once. CDR3 protein: CASSLIVQPNQPQHF. The CDR3 DNA reads as TGTGCCAGCAGCTTAATAGTACAGCCCAATCAGCCCCAGCATTTT. The V and J genes are TRBV7-2 and TRBJ1-5; D is undetermined. V lost 2 bases and J lost 3, with 11 bases in between. In germline, CDR1 is SGHTA, CDR2 FQGNSA. The CDR3 totals 15 residues.

The chain recombines TRBV19 with TRBJ2-7; no definite D call. V was shortened by 8 bases and J by 6 bases, with 14 bases between the two germline ends. The CDR3 runs 12 residues. Germline loops: CDR1 LNHDA, CDR2 SQIVND (reference sequence). CDR3 sequence reads: CASSETVGEQYF. DNA of the CDR3: TGTGCCAGTTCCGAGACGGTGGGCGAGCAGTACTTC.

J is TRBJ1-1 and V is TRBV7-2; no firm D call. This CDR3 spans 15 amino acids. Per the germline V gene, CDR1 is SGHTA and CDR2 is FQGNSA. Trimming stripped 7 bases from V and 5 bases from J, with 20 bases between. CDR3 bases: TGTGCCAGCACCCTAGGGTGGGCAGGTGGGACTGAAGCTTTCTTT. It codes for CASTLGWAGGTEAFF.